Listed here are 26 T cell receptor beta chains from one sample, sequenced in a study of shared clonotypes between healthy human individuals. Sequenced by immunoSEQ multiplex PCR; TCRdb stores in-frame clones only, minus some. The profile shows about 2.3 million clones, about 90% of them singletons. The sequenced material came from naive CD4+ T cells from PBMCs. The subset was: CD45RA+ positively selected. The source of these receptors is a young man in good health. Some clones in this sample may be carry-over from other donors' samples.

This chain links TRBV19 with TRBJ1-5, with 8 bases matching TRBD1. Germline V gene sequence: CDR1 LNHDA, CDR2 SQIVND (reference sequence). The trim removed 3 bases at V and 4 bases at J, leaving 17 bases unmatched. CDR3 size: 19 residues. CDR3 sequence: CASSIPARSGGAGNQPQHF. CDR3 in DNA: TGTGCCAGTAGTATCCCGGCCCGTTCAGGGGGCGCCGGGAATCAGCCCCAGCATTTT. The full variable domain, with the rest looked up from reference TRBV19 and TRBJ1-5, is DGGITQSPKYLFRKEGQNVTLSCEQNLNHDAMYWYRQDPGQGLRLIYYSQIVNDFQKGDIAEGYSVSREKKESFPLTVTSAQKNPTAFYLCASSIPARSGGAGNQPQHFGDGTRLSIL.

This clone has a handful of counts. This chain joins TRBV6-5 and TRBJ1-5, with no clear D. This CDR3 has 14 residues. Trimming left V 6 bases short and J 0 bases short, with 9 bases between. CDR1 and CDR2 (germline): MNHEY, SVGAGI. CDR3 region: CASRAVYSNQPQHF. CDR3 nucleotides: TGTGCCAGCAGAGCGGTTTATAGCAATCAGCCCCAGCATTTT.

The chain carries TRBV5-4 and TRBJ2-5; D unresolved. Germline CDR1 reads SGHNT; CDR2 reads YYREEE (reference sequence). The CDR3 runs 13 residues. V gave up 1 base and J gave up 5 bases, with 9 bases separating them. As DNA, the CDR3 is TGTGCCAGCAGCTTGATTATAGGGGAGACCCAGTACTTC. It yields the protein CASSLIIGETQYF.

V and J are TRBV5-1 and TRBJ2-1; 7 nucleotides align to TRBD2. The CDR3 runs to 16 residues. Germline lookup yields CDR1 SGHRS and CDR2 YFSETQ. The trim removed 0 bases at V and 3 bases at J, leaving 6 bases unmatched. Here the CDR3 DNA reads TGCGCCAGCAGCTTGGGAGGCGGGAGTGACTACAATGAGCAGTTCTTC. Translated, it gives CASSLGGGSDYNEQFF.

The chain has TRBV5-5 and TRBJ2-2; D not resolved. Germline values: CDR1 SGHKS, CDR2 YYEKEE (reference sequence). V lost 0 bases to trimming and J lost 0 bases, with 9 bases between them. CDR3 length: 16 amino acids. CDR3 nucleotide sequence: TGTGCCAGCAGCTTGGCCCCGGCCGCGAACACCGGGGAGCTGTTTTTT. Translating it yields CASSLAPAANTGELFF.

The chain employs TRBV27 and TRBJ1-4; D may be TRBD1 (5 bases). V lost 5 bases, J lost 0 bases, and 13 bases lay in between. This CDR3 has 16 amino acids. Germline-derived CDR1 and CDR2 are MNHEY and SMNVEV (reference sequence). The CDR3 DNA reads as TGTGCCAGCAGTCTGTGGGACCATGCAACTAATGAAAAACTGTTTTTT. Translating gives CASSLWDHATNEKLFF.

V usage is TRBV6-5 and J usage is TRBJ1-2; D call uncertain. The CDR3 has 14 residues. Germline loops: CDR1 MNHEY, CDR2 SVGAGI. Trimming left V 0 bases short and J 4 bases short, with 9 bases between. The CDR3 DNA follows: TGTGCCAGCAGTTACTCGAGTCTGGGCTATGGCTACACCTTC. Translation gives CASSYSSLGYGYTF.

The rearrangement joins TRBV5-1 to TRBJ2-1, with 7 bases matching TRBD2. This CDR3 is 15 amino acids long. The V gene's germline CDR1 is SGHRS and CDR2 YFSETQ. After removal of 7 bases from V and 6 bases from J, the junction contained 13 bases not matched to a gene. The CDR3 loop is CASAAVMSGVNEQFF. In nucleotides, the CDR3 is TGCGCCAGCGCTGCCGTGATGAGCGGGGTCAATGAGCAGTTCTTC.

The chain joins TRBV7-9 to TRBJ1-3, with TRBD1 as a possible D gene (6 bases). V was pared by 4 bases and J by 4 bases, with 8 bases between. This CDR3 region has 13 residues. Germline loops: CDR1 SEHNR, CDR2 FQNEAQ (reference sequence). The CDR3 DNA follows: TGTGCCAGCAGCTCCGACAGGGGAAACACCATATATTTT. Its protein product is CASSSDRGNTIYF.

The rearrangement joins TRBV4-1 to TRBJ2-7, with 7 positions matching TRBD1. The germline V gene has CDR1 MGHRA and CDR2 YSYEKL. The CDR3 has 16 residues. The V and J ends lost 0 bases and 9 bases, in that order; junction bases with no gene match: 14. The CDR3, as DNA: TGCGCCAGCAGCCAAGATTACGCGACAGGGAGTTTCGGGCAGTACTTC. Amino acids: CASSQDYATGSFGQYF.

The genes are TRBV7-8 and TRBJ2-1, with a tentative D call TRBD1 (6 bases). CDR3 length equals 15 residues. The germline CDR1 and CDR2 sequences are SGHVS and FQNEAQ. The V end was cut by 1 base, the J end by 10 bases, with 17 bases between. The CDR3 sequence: CASSLGLGATREQFF. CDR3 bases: TGTGCCAGCAGCTTAGGGCTGGGGGCCACTCGAGAGCAGTTCTTC.

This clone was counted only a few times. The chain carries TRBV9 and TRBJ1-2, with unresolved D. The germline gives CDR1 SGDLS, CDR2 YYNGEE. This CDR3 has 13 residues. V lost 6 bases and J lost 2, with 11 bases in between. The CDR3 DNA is TGTGCCAGCACCTCAAGAGGGAACTATGGCTACACCTTC. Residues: CASTSRGNYGYTF.

The CDR3 reads CASSRDSYNEQFF. The CDR3 DNA follows: TGTGCCAGCAGCCGCGATTCCTACAATGAGCAGTTCTTC. This chain connects TRBV5-6 to TRBJ2-1; unclear D gene. The germline gives CDR1 SGHDT, CDR2 YYEEEE. The CDR3 loop spans 13 amino acids. The V end lost 4 bases, the J end lost 1 base, and 6 bases lay between the germline ends.

The CDR3 sequence: CASSLGTVNQETQYF. CDR3 DNA sequence: TGTGCCAGCAGCTTGGGGACAGTTAACCAAGAGACCCAGTACTTC. The V gene is TRBV5-8, the J gene TRBJ2-5; D possibly corresponds to TRBD1 (6 bases). Germline V lookup: CDR1 SGHTS, CDR2 YDEGEE. The CDR3 runs 15 residues. V lost 0 bases and J lost 0, with 9 bases in between.

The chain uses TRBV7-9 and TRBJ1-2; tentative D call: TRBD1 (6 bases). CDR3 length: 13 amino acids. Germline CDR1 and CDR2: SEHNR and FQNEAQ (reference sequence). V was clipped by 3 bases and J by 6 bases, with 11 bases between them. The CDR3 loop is CASSFLRGNGYTF. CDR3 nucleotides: TGTGCCAGCAGCTTTCTTAGGGGGAATGGCTACACCTTC.

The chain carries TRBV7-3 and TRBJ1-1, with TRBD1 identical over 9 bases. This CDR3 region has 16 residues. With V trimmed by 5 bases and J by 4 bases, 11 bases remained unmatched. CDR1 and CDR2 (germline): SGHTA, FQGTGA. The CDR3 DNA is TGTGCCAGCAGCCCCCACCTGGGACAGGGTTTCACTGAAGCTTTCTTT. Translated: CASSPHLGQGFTEAFF.

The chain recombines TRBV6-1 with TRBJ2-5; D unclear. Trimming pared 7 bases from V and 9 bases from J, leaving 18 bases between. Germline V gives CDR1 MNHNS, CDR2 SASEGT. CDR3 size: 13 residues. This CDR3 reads CASKGQPNTAQYF. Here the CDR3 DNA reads TGTGCCAGCAAGGGCCAGCCTAACACGGCCCAGTACTTC.

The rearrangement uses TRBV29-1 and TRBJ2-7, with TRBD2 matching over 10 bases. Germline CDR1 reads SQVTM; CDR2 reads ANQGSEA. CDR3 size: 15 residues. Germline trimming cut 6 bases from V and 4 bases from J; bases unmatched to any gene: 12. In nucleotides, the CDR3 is TGCAGCGTGGGGCGGCGGCTAGCGGGAGATTACGAGCAGTACTTC. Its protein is CSVGRRLAGDYEQYF.

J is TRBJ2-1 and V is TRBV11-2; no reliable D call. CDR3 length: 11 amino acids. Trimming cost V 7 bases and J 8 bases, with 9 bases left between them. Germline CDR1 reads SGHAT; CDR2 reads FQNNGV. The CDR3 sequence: CASTRSHEQFF. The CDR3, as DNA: TGTGCCAGCACCCGAAGCCATGAGCAGTTCTTC. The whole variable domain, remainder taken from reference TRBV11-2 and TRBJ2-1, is EAGVAQSPRYKIIEKRQSVAFWCNPISGHATLYWYQQILGQGPKLLIQFQNNGVVDDSQLPKDRFSAERLKGVDSTLKIQPAKLEDSAVYLCASTRSHEQFFGPGTRLTVL.

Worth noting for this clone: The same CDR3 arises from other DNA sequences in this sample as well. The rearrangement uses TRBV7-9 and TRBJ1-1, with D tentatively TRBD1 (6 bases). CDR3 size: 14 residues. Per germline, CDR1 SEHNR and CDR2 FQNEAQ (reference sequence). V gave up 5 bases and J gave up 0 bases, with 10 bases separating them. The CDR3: CASSPGQLNTEAFF. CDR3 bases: TGTGCCAGCAGCCCTGGACAGTTGAACACTGAAGCTTTCTTT.

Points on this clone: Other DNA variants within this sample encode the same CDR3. This CDR3 reads CASSVGQGGTEAFF. The CDR3 nucleotides read TGTGCCAGCAGTGTGGGACAGGGCGGGACTGAAGCTTTCTTT. The chain combines TRBV9 with TRBJ1-1; 9 nucleotides align to TRBD1. With V trimmed by 5 bases and J by 5 bases, 7 bases remained unmatched. This CDR3 is 14 amino acids long. CDR1 and CDR2 from the germline V gene are SGDLS and YYNGEE.

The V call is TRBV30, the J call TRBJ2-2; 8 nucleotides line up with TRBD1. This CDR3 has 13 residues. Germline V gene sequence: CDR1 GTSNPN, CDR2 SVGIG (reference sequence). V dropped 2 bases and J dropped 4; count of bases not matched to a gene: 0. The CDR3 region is CAWSTGGTGELFF. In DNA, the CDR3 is TGTGCCTGGAGTACAGGGGGCACCGGGGAGCTGTTTTTT.

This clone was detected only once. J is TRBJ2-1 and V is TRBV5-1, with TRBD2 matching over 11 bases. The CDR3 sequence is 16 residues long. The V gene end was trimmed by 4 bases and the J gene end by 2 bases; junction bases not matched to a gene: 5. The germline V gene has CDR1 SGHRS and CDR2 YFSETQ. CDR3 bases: TGCGCCAGCAGCCGTACTAGCGGGAGACCCTACAATGAGCAGTTCTTC. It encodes CASSRTSGRPYNEQFF.

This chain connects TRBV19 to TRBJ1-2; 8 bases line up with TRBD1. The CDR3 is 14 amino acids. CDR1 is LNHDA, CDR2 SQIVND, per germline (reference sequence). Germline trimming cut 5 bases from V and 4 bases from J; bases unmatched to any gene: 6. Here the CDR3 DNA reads TGTGCCAGTAGTCCCCGGGACAGGACCTATGGCTACACCTTC. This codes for CASSPRDRTYGYTF. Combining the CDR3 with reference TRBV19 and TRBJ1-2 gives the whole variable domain DGGITQSPKYLFRKEGQNVTLSCEQNLNHDAMYWYRQDPGQGLRLIYYSQIVNDFQKGDIAEGYSVSREKKESFPLTVTSAQKNPTAFYLCASSPRDRTYGYTFGSGTRLTVV.

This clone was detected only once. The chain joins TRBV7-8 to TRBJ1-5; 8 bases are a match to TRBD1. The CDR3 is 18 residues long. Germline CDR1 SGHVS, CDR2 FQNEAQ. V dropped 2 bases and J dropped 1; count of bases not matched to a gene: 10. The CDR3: CASSLRPGGGTSNQPQHF. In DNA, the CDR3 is TGTGCCAGCAGCTTAAGGCCAGGGGGCGGTACAAGCAATCAGCCCCAGCATTTT.

This CDR3 reads CAWSKPGTANTEAFF. The CDR3 nucleotides are TGTGCCTGGAGTAAGCCCGGGACCGCGAACACTGAAGCTTTCTTT. The rearrangement uses TRBV30 and TRBJ1-1, with a tentative D call TRBD1 (5 bases). V lost 2 bases, J lost 1 base, and 14 bases lay in between. The CDR3 contains 15 residues. Per germline, CDR1 GTSNPN and CDR2 SVGIG (reference sequence).